This TCR beta chain was sequenced during a study of T-cell memory formation after mild COVID-19. The wider study: For the most part, TCR clusters were specific to one donor. Points from the study as a whole: The main location of contracting CD4+ clones was CM and EM, and that of contracting CD8+ clones was EMRA.

From 5'RACE with constant-segment primers came TCR alpha and TCR beta cDNA libraries that carried sample barcodes and UMIs. Via MiXCR, TCRdb re-called the 5' RACE reads, giving one row per CDR3 protein. The table shows tens of thousands of distinct CDR3 sequences, with roughly 14% occurring only once. This clonotype was detected only a few times. Its antigen remains unidentified. The CDR3 has 16 amino acids. V dropped 2 bases and J dropped 2; count of bases not matched to a gene: 5. Germline V gene sequence: CDR1 MNHEY, CDR2 SVGAGI. The sequenced material came from PBMCs or a T cell subset sorted from them (not recorded which). The chain employs TRBV6-5 and TRBJ2-2; 7 bases line up with TRBD1. The TCR was taken from an adult woman who had mild COVID-19 (a few samples of this study predate the infection). Cell type and time point are not known. The CDR3 DNA reads TGTGCCAGCAGTTACAAGGGACAGCTTAACACCGGGGAGCTGTTTTTT. This gives the protein CASSYKGQLNTGELFF.